This T cell receptor beta chain appears in the sequencing data of a study of T cell changes during pregnancy in multiple sclerosis. This CDR3 is 18 amino acids long. CDR1 is MNHNS and CDR2 is SASEGT in the germline V gene. The V segment lost 0 bases and the J segment 2 bases; nucleotides outside the gene matches: 8. This clone appeared once. The data were produced by immunoSEQ multiplex PCR, yet TCRdb's version contains in-frame clones alone and is incomplete. The table records some 38,000 clones, over 90% of them present only once. This receptor was taken from a female donor in good health, enrolled as a control in a pregnancy study. The sample consisted of CD4+ T cells from peripheral blood mononuclear cells, taken after pregnancy. The chain joins TRBV6-1 to TRBJ2-1; 9 nucleotides match TRBD2. Here the CDR3 DNA reads TGTGCCAGCAGTGAAGCTCGGAGGGCGGGAGGGACCTACAATGAGCAGTTCTTC. Translation gives CASSEARRAGGTYNEQFF.